A single sample gave rise to the 4 T cell receptor beta chains below, sequenced in a study of T cells in women clearing cervical HPV infection. TCRdb's table, derived via immunoSEQ multiplex PCR, lists solely in-frame clones and lacks some. In total, the table holds about 32,000 clones. What was sequenced was blood buffy coat. The source of these receptors is a woman aged 18 to 75 with a cervical HPV16 infection that either progressed to CIN3+ or cleared (not recorded which).

As regards this clone: The CDR3 goes on 3 residues after the read ends, and that part is filled in from the germline J gene. This chain links TRBV5-6 with TRBJ1-2, with D hard to call. With 3 bases removed from V and 4 bases from J, the gap between germline ends came to 4 bases. Germline assignment: CDR1 SGHDT and CDR2 YYEEEE. CDR3 length: 11 residues. CDR3 bases read: TGTGCCAGCAGCTCCCGCTATGGC. Translating it yields CASSSRYG. The CDR3 as a whole reads CASSSRYGYTF.

A note on this clone: The read is 3 residues too short to cover the CDR3 end, so that end is filled in from the germline J gene. This chain uses TRBV6-1 with TRBJ1-2; 8 positions match TRBD1. Germline V gives CDR1 MNHNS, CDR2 SASEGT. V lost 4 bases and J lost 4; bases outside the gene matches: 8. This CDR3 spans 15 amino acids. The sequenced part of the CDR3 DNA is TGTGCCAGCAGTGGGGACAGGAGAAGGGCCTATGGC. This codes for CASSGDRRRAYG. The complete CDR3 reads CASSGDRRRAYGYTF.

To note about this clone: At one of its ends the junction is not consistent with the germline gene, which may arise from a read error. The read falls 3 residues short of the CDR3 end, and the missing part is taken from the germline J gene. Additional DNA sequences in this sample encode the identical CDR3. The chain couples TRBV5-6 to TRBJ1-3; possible D gene TRBD1, 6 bases. This CDR3 spans 15 amino acids. Germline assignment: CDR1 SGHDT and CDR2 YYEEEE. The CDR3 sequence: CASSFTGQGGNTIYF. CDR3 bases read: TGTGCCAGCAGCTTCACCGGACAAGGGGGAAACACT.

Note on this clone: The CDR3 end falls 3 residues outside the read, so it is completed with the germline J gene. This sequence joins TRBV20-1 and TRBJ2-1, with D hard to call. The CDR3 consists of 10 residues. Germline V gene data show CDR1 as DFQATT and CDR2 as SNEGSKA (reference sequence). V shed 6 bases and J shed 6 bases, with 6 bases lying between them. The CDR3 region is CSAFLNEQFF. CDR3 bases read: TGCAGTGCATTCCTCAATGAG.